The sequence of this T cell receptor (beta chain) was determined in a study of CD8+ T cells in alopecia areata (dated 2018 in TCRdb). Some background on the complete study: The study used high-throughput TCRbeta sequencing to examine T cell clonal expansion in alopecia areata, in both the C3H/HeJ mouse model and human patients. In humans, TCRbeta sequencing was performed on scalp tissue and on sorted CD4+ and CD8+ peripheral blood T cells from healthy controls and from patients with patchy or totalis/universalis alopecia areata. Clonality in the scalp was compared among normal scalp (n=4), patchy alopecia areata scalp (n=8), and alopecia totalis/universalis scalp (n=8). RNA came from the PAXgene miRNA kit for fixed scalp, the miRNeasy kit for PBMCs, and the RNeasy kit for mouse skin. immunoSEQ multiplex PCR using 35 Vbeta forward primers and 13 Jbeta reverse primers was used to amplify TCRbeta CDR3 regions. The paper as a whole reports these results and caveats: Lesional scalp, especially in alopecia totalis/universalis, showed higher clonality and more expanded CD8+ clones than normal scalp, suggesting antigenic drive. Resident alphabeta T cells in normal human skin are also sequenced, complicating scalp TCR repertoire analysis, unlike mouse skin dominated by gammadelta T cells. Shared TCR sequences between patients were less evident than in mice, which may be partly attributable to HLA diversity in the patient population.

The method was the immunoSEQ multiplex PCR assay. RNA was extracted from all samples and reverse transcribed into cDNA as template for TCR sequencing. SuperScript III was used for first-strand cDNA synthesis, primed with a 2:1 mix of oligo-dT and random hexamers. A synthetic immune receptor repertoire was used to measure amplification bias, and any remaining bias was corrected computationally. From the authors' description of their analysis: Raw reads were preprocessed to remove errors, and CDR3 was defined by IMGT conventions from the conserved cysteine to phenylalanine. To get clonality, Shannon entropy was normalized by log2 of the number of productive unique TCRs and the result was subtracted from 1. CD4 or CD8 identity of scalp clones was inferred by cross-referencing scalp TCRbeta sequences with sorted blood CD4 and CD8 repertoires. TCRdb retrieved this table from immuneACCESS and kept in-frame rearrangements only. Not all clones are present; in checked studies, unresolved V genes account for under half, and no reason is known for the remainder. That table is the source of V, J and clone size, and D and trimming were worked out from the DNA. This sample is represented by about 150,000 clones; around 62% of them were singletons. The ten largest clones add up to 35% to 40% of the sample.

After PBMCs were isolated by density centrifugation and stained for CD3, CD4 and CD8, a FACSAria was used to sort CD4+ and CD8+ T cells. Unaffected controls provided scalp biopsies and blood samples. Spanning cysteine to phenylalanine, the CDR3 consists of 15 amino acids. CDR3 DNA is the only sequence kept; it has 45 bases, read in frame from the first base. Reading the germline V gene (reference sequence) gives CDR1 SEHNR and CDR2 FQNEAQ. From V the trimming removes 2 bases and from J it removes 6 bases, while the gene matches leave 6 bases of the junction unaccounted for. This clone was detected only a few times. Its cognate antigen has yet to be identified. Base qualities are not recorded, but no much larger clone differs from it by a single base.

The origin of this receptor is a human donor in good health. The sequence joins TRBV7-9 to TRBJ2-1, with 8 middle bases fitting TRBD2. Sequencing input: CD8+ T cells sorted from blood. The CDR3 region has the sequence CASSLYAGGFNEQFF. The DNA is as follows: TGTGCCAGCAGCTTATATGCGGGAGGATTCAATGAGCAGTTCTTC.